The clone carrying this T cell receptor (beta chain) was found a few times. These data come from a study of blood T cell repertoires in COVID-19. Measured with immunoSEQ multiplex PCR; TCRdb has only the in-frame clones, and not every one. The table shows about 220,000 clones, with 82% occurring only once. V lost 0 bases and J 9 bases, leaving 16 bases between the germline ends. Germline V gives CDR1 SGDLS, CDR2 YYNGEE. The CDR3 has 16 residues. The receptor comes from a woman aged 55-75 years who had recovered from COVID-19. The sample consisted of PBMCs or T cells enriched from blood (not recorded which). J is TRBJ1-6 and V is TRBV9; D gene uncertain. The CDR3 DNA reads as TGTGCCAGCAGCGTAGGCGGAGGGCTGGCAAGTTCACCCCTCCACTTT. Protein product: CASSVGGGLASSPLHF.